These T cell receptor beta chains were read from a single sample in a study of OX40 agonist ivuxolimab in advanced cancers. Here immunoSEQ multiplex PCR was the method, and the copy in TCRdb shows in-frame clones only, minus some. The sample holds roughly 40,000 clones; approximately 91% are singletons and the top ten take 18%. Sequenced material: CD4+ or CD8+ T cells sorted from blood, taken in a trial of the OX40 agonist ivuxolimab. The receptors here all came from an adult with an advanced solid tumor such as melanoma, head and neck, liver or kidney cancer. CDR3s include the opening cysteine and the closing phenylalanine or tryptophan. Fields, in order: D gene, J gene, clone size, V gene, CDR3 protein, CDR3 DNA. D genes are given only for firm matches. Clone size, where shown, is once, few, many, or a class for clones that have expanded.

.	TRBJ1-6	once	TRBV19	CASKDFYRIDSPLHF	TGTGCCAGTAAAGATTTCTATCGTATTGATTCACCCCTCCACTTT
.	TRBJ2-1	.	TRBV11-2	CASSFETAYNEQFF	TGTGCCAGCAGCTTCGAGACAGCCTACAATGAGCAGTTCTTC
.	TRBJ1-5	.	TRBV6-1	CASSEVVGVNQPQHF	TGTGCCAGCAGTGAAGTGGTAGGAGTCAATCAGCCCCAGCATTTT
.	TRBJ1-5	.	TRBV28	CASSLVQTDLSNQPQHF	TGTGCCAGCAGTTTAGTTCAGACAGATTTAAGCAATCAGCCCCAGCATTTT
.	TRBJ2-3	medium-sized	TRBV5-4	CASSLHQKDTQYF	TGTGCCAGCAGCTTGCACCAGAAAGATACGCAGTATTTT
.	TRBJ2-5	.	TRBV6-5	CASSNPSEDQETQYF	TGTGCCAGCAGTAACCCCTCGGAGGATCAAGAGACCCAGTACTTC
.	TRBJ2-1	.	TRBV27	CASSPGTYNEQFF	TGTGCCAGCAGCCCGGGGACCTACAATGAGCAGTTCTTC
.	TRBJ2-2	.	TRBV5-5	CASSLLGAEVGELFF	TGTGCCAGCAGCTTGCTGGGGGCGGAGGTCGGGGAGCTGTTTTTT
TRBD2	TRBJ2-7	.	TRBV6-5	CASRLLAGDYEQYF	TGTGCCAGCCGCCTTTTAGCGGGGGACTACGAGCAGTACTTC
TRBD1	TRBJ2-7	.	TRBV30	CASGTADSYEQYF	TGTGCCTCGGGGACAGCGGATTCCTACGAGCAGTACTTC
TRBD2	TRBJ2-7	.	TRBV7-9	CASSSSGGTEEQYF	TGTGCCAGCAGTTCTAGCGGGGGAACTGAAGAGCAGTACTTC
.	TRBJ2-7	.	TRBV2	CASSAVRPVYEQYF	TGTGCCAGCAGTGCGGTCAGGCCAGTCTACGAGCAGTACTTC
TRBD1	TRBJ1-2	once	TRBV5-4	CASSGDREGGYTF	TGTGCCAGCAGCGGGGACAGGGAGGGTGGCTACACCTTC
.	TRBJ1-1	once	TRBV28	CASSLTTSLPAFF	TGTGCCAGCAGTTTAACGACTTCCCTGCCAGCTTTCTTT
.	TRBJ1-3	.	TRBV7-6	CASSLARDSGNTIYF	TGTGCCAGCAGCTTAGCTCGTGACTCTGGAAACACCATATATTTT
TRBD1	TRBJ1-5	.	TRBV12-5	CASGLKGTDLSF	TGTGCTAGTGGTTTGAAAGGGACAGATCTTAGTTTT
.	TRBJ1-4	.	TRBV14	CASSRRQANEKLFF	TGTGCCAGCAGCCGTCGGCAGGCTAATGAAAAACTGTTTTTT
TRBD1	TRBJ1-1	.	TRBV11-2	CASSFTRDRNTEAFF	TGTGCCAGCAGCTTTACGAGGGACAGAAACACTGAAGCTTTCTTT
.	TRBJ2-1	.	TRBV5-1	CASSRKSSQDYNEQFF	TGCGCCAGCAGTCGGAAGTCTTCACAAGACTACAATGAGCAGTTCTTC
.	TRBJ1-6	.	TRBV5-8	CAGRGADSSYNSPLHF	TGTGCCGGCCGGGGGGCGGACAGCTCCTATAATTCACCCCTCCACTTT
TRBD1	TRBJ1-3	.	TRBV28	CASSPQGGGNTIYF	TGTGCCAGCAGCCCACAGGGGGGTGGAAACACCATATATTTT
.	TRBJ2-7	.	TRBV4-1	CASSQVLQDEQYF	TGCGCCAGCAGCCAAGTTCTCCAGGACGAGCAGTACTTC
.	TRBJ2-3	once	TRBV28	CASSFLSGTDTQYF	TGTGCCAGCAGTTTTCTGTCGGGGACAGATACGCAGTATTTT
TRBD1	TRBJ2-2	.	TRBV4-1	CASSQYPGQEHPNTGELFF	TGCGCCAGCAGCCAATATCCGGGACAGGAGCATCCGAACACCGGGGAGCTGTTTTTT
.	TRBJ2-1	.	TRBV10-3	CAISERGDNEQFF	TGTGCCATCAGTGAGAGAGGGGACAATGAGCAGTTCTTC
TRBD1	TRBJ1-5	.	TRBV28	CASSHGTEYQPQHF	TGTGCCAGCAGTCATGGGACAGAGTATCAGCCCCAGCATTTT
TRBD1	TRBJ1-6	.	TRBV27	CASSFGTGGSPLHF	TGTGCCAGCAGTTTTGGGACAGGAGGGTCACCCCTCCACTTT
.	TRBJ1-3	.	TRBV15	CATSRDFQGTGNTIYF	TGTGCCACCAGCAGGGACTTCCAGGGAACTGGAAACACCATATATTTT
.	TRBJ2-1	.	TRBV5-4	CASRSGRGQFF	TGTGCCAGCCGGTCGGGTCGTGGGCAGTTCTTC